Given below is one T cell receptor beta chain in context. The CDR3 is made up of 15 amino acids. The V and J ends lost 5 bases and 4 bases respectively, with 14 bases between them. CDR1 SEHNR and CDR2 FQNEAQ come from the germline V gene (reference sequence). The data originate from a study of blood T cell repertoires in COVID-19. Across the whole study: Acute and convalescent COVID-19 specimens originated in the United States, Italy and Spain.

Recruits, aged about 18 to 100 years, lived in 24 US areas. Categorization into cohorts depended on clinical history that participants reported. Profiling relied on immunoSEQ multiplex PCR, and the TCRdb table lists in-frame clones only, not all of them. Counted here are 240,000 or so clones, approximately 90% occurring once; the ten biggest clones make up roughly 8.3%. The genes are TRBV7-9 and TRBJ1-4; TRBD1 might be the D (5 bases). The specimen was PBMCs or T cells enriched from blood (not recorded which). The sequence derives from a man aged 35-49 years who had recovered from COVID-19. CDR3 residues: CASSPPDSFNEKLFF. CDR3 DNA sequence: TGTGCCAGCAGCCCACCAGACAGCTTTAATGAAAAACTGTTTTTT.